This is a list of T cell receptor beta chains from one sample in a study of CD8 T cells in ankylosing spondylitis. TCRdb re-analysed the 5' RACE reads in MiXCR, keeping a single row per CDR3 protein. The profile shows about 340,000 distinct CDR3 sequences, roughly 14% of them singletons. Sequencing used blood, either unsorted or a sorted T cell fraction (not recorded which). Receptors originate from a male donor with ankylosing spondylitis or in good health (not recorded which). Each CDR3 is given with its conserved first and last residue. D genes are given only for firm matches. The size of a clone is reported for some rows only, either as once, few or many, or as a class for expanded clones.

TRBD2 TRBJ2-3 many TRBV6-1 TGTGCCAGCACCCCTAGGGGCGGGGGAAGCACAGATACGCAGTATTTT CASTPRGGGSTDTQYF
NA TRBJ2-5 NA TRBV6-5 TGTGCCAGCAGTTCCGGGACCCTCCAAGAGACCCAGTACTTC CASSSGTLQETQYF
TRBD2 TRBJ2-1 few TRBV11-2 TGTGCCAGCAGCCCGACGTTCCGCGGGGGGGTAAATGAGCAGTTCTTC CASSPTFRGGVNEQFF
TRBD1 TRBJ2-5 few TRBV11-2 TGTGCCAGCAGCTACCCCGGGACAGTGACGGCCCAGTACTTC CASSYPGTVTAQYF
NA TRBJ1-5 few TRBV20-1 TGCAGTGCCAGACCTAGAGAGGGGCGGAATCAGCCCCAGCATTTT CSARPREGRNQPQHF
TRBD2 TRBJ2-3 few TRBV6-1 TGTGCCAGCAGTCGGACTAGCGGGAGGGCCGGGGAGACAGATACGCAGTATTTT CASSRTSGRAGETDTQYF
TRBD1 TRBJ1-2 few TRBV5-1 TGCGCCAGCAGCTTGGCCGGCCGGAGGGGGCAGGATGGCTACACCTTC CASSLAGRRGQDGYTF
NA TRBJ2-1 many TRBV29-1 TGCAGCGGCCTCCGGGGCGGTGGAGGCAATGAGCAGTTCTTC CSGLRGGGGNEQFF
NA TRBJ2-6 NA TRBV4-2 TGTGCCAGCAGCAAAGGGCCCCCTAAGTCCTCTGGGGCCAACGTCCTGACTTTC CASSKGPPKSSGANVLTF
TRBD2 TRBJ2-7 NA TRBV2 TGTGCCAGCAGTGAGGCTAGCGGGATGTTCTACGAGCAGTACTTC CASSEASGMFYEQYF
NA TRBJ1-5 few TRBV18 TGTGCCAGCTCCGAGTCCGATCAGCCCCAGCATTTT CASSESDQPQHF
TRBD1 TRBJ1-2 few TRBV6-1 TGTGCCAGCAGTGTGGGGGACAGGGCGGACGGCTACACCTTC CASSVGDRADGYTF
NA TRBJ1-2 few TRBV2 TGTGCCAGCAATGAGGGGGGCTACACCTTC CASNEGGYTF
NA TRBJ2-7 few TRBV20-1 TGCAGTGCTAGACACGGGAACTCCTACGAGCAGTACTTC CSARHGNSYEQYF
NA TRBJ1-3 many TRBV3-1 TGTGCCAGCAGCCCCACGACAGTCTTCTCTGGAAACACCATATATTTT CASSPTTVFSGNTIYF
TRBD2 TRBJ2-1 few TRBV5-4 TGTGCCAGCAGCTTTGTGCGGGCGGGAGGGAATGAGCAGTTCTTC CASSFVRAGGNEQFF
TRBD2 TRBJ2-2 NA TRBV18 TGTGCCAGCTCACCCCTGGGACTAGCGGGAGTCATGAACACCGGGGAGCTGTTTTTT CASSPLGLAGVMNTGELFF
NA TRBJ2-7 few TRBV5-6 TGTGCCAGCAGCGCCGGGACCCCTTACGAGCAGTACTTC CASSAGTPYEQYF
NA TRBJ1-6 NA TRBV7-2 TGTGCCAGCAGCTTAGATAACCAGGGTCGAAATTCACCCCTCCACTTT CASSLDNQGRNSPLHF
NA TRBJ2-6 NA TRBV12-3/TRBV12-4 TGTGCCAGCAGTTTTTCTCTGTCTGTACACTCTGGGGCCAACGTCCTGACTTTC CASSFSLSVHSGANVLTF
NA TRBJ2-3 few TRBV11-2 TGTGCCAGCAGCTTAGAAGGGGGCGGGAGGCGGCCTACTAGCACAGATACGCAGTATTTT CASSLEGGGRRPTSTDTQYF
TRBD2 TRBJ2-3 few TRBV27 TGTGCCAGCAGACCAGCGGGAGGGCCAGATACGCAGTATTTT CASRPAGGPDTQYF
TRBD2 TRBJ2-1 few TRBV12-3/TRBV12-4 TGTGCCAGCAGTTTACCTAGCGGGGGATTCCTAGGTAGGGAGCAGTTCTTC CASSLPSGGFLGREQFF
NA TRBJ1-1 NA TRBV15 TGTGCCACCAGCAGAGATCGGACTCTAGAAGCTTTCTTT CATSRDRTLEAFF
NA TRBJ2-6 few TRBV5-1 TGCGCCAGCAGCTTGGAAACAGGTGGGGCCAACGTCCTGACTTTC CASSLETGGANVLTF
NA TRBJ2-1 few TRBV5-1 TGCGCCAGCAGCTTGGTTTCAGGGAGTTCCTACAATGAGCAGTTCTTC CASSLVSGSSYNEQFF
NA TRBJ1-3 NA TRBV10-3 TGTGCCATCAGGGGGACGTCTACCTCTGGAAACACCATATATTTT CAIRGTSTSGNTIYF
NA TRBJ2-7 NA TRBV20-1 TGCAGTGCTAAAAACATGGGCGGCTACGAGCAGTACTTC CSAKNMGGYEQYF
TRBD2 TRBJ2-7 many TRBV20-1 TGCAGTGCTAACAGAGGACTAGCGGGAGCCGGGGAGCAGTACTTC CSANRGLAGAGEQYF
NA TRBJ1-1 NA TRBV20-1 TGCAGTGCTAGCCATCTGAACACTGAAGCTTTCTTT CSASHLNTEAFF
NA TRBJ2-5 once TRBV12-3/TRBV12-4 TGTGCCAGCTCCAGGGTCCCCCAGACCCAGTACTTC CASSRVPQTQYF
NA TRBJ2-1 many TRBV29-1 TGCAGCGTTGAAGATCGGGACTGGAGCCCCTACAATGAGCAGTTCTTC CSVEDRDWSPYNEQFF
NA TRBJ2-1 NA TRBV7-2 TGTGCCAGCAGCTTAAGGACTCCGAATGAGCAGTTCTTC CASSLRTPNEQFF